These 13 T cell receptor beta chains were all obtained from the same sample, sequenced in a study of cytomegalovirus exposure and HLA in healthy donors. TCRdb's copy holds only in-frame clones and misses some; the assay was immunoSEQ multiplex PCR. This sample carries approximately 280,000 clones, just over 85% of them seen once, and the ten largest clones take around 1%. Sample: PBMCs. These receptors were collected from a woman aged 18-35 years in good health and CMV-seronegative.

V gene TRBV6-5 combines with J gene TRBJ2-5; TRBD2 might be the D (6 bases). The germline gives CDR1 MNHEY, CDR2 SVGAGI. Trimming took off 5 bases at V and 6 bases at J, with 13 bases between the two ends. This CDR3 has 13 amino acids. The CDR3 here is CASSSGSGQTQYF. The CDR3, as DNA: TGTGCCAGCAGTAGCGGCAGCGGGCAGACCCAGTACTTC.

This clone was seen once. The CDR3 spells CASSQGRQGKGNEQFF. In DNA form, the CDR3 reads TGCGCCAGCAGCCAAGGGCGCCAGGGGAAGGGAAATGAGCAGTTCTTC. The V call is TRBV4-1, the J call TRBJ2-1; a weak D match, TRBD1 (6 bases). The V gene lost 1 base and the J gene lost 7 bases, with 17 bases spanning the gap. The CDR3 loop spans 16 amino acids. Germline V gene sequence: CDR1 MGHRA, CDR2 YSYEKL.

CDR3 sequence reads: CASSQTPRGDYEQYF. The CDR3 DNA reads as TGCGCCAGCAGTCAGACCCCGCGGGGGGATTACGAGCAGTACTTC. The J gene is TRBJ2-7, the V gene TRBV5-1, with 8 bases identical to TRBD2. V lost 5 bases and J lost 4; bases outside the gene matches: 11. The germline V gene has CDR1 SGHRS and CDR2 YFSETQ. The CDR3 consists of 15 residues.

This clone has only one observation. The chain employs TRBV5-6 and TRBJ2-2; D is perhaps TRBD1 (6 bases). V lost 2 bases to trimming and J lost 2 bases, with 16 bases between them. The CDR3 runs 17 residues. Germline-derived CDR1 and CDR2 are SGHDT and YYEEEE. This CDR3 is CASSFYRQGSNTGELFF. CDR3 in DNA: TGTGCCAGCAGCTTTTATCGGCAGGGGAGTAACACCGGGGAGCTGTTTTTT. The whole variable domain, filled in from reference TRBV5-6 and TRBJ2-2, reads DAGVTQSPTHLIKTRGQQVTLRCSPKSGHDTVSWYQQALGQGPQFIFQYYEEEERQRGNFPDRFSGHQFPNYSSELNVNALLLGDSALYLCASSFYRQGSNTGELFFGEGSRLTVL.

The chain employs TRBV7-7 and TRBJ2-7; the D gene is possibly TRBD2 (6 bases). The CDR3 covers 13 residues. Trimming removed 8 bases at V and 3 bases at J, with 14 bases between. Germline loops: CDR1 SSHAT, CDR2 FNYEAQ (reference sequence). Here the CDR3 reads CASSPSENYEQYF. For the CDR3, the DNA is TGTGCCAGCTCCCCTAGCGAGAACTACGAGCAGTACTTC.

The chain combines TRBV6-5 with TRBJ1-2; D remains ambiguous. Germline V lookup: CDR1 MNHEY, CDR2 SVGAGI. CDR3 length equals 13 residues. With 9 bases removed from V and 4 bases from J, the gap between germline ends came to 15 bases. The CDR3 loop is CASKGVRLYGYTF. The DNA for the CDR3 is TGTGCCAGTAAGGGAGTACGCCTCTATGGCTACACCTTC.

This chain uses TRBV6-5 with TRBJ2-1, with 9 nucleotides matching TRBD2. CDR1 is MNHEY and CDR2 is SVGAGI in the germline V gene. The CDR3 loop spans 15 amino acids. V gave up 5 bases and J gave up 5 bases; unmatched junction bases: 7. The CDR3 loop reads CASSQSGGINNEQFF. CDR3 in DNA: TGTGCCAGCAGTCAAAGCGGGGGGATTAACAATGAGCAGTTCTTC.

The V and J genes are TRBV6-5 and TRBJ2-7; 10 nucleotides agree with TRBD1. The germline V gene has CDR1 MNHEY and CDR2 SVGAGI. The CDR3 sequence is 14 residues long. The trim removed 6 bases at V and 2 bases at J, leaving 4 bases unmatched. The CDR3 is CASRRTGGPYEQYF. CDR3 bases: TGTGCCAGCAGACGGACAGGGGGGCCCTACGAGCAGTACTTC.

The DNA for the CDR3 is TGTGCCAGCAGCTTAGGCCCGGGACTAGCAGATTCCACAGATACGCAGTATTTT. It translates to CASSLGPGLADSTDTQYF. V usage is TRBV11-2 and J usage is TRBJ2-3, with 9 bases aligning to TRBD2. This CDR3 contains 18 residues. V shed 1 base, J shed 2 bases, and the junction held 10 bases outside the gene matches. Germline loops: CDR1 SGHAT, CDR2 FQNNGV.

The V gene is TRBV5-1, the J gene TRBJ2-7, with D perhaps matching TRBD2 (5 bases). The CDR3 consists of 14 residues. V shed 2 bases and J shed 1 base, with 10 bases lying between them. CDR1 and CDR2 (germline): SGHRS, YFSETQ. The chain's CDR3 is CASSFRGLSYEQYF. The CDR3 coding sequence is TGCGCCAGCAGCTTTAGAGGGTTATCCTACGAGCAGTACTTC.

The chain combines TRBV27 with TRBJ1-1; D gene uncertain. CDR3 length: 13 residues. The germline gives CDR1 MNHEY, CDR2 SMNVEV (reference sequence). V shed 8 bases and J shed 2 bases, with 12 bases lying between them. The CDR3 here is CASSPTVNTEAFF. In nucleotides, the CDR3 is TGTGCCAGCTCTCCCACGGTTAACACTGAAGCTTTCTTT.

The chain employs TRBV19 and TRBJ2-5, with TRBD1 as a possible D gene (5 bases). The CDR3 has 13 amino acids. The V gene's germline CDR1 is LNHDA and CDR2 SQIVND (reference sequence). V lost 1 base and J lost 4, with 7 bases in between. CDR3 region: CASSIGGGETQYF. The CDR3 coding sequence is TGTGCCAGTAGTATAGGGGGCGGAGAGACCCAGTACTTC.

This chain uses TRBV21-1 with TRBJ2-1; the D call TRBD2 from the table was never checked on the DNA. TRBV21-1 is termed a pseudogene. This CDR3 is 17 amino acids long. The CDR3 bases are TGTGCCAGCAGCCTAAAAGGGGGACTAGCGGGGATCCTGGGGCAGTTCTTC. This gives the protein CASSLKGGLAGILGQFF.